A selection of T cell receptor beta chains follows, all from one sample in a study of blood T cell repertoires in COVID-19. The method was immunoSEQ multiplex PCR; TCRdb's version includes in-frame clones alone and lacks a portion of them. Here the sample spans about 250,000 clones, 85% to 95% being singletons. The specimen was PBMCs or T cells enriched from blood (not recorded which). These receptors came from a woman younger than 35 who had recovered from COVID-19. The CDR3 runs from the conserved cysteine through the conserved F or W. The D gene is left open where the match is weak. The size field is filled for only some rows; it gives once, few, many or a size class.

J: TRBJ2-7; D: NA; size: NA; V: TRBV5-1; DNA: TGCGCCAGCAGCTTGCTGGGCGAAGACTACGAGCAGTACTTC; CDR3: CASSLLGEDYEQYF
J: TRBJ2-1; D: TRBD2; size: few; V: TRBV5-1; DNA: TGCGCCAGCAGCTTGGCGGGACTAGCCAATGAGCAGTTCTTC; CDR3: CASSLAGLANEQFF
J: TRBJ1-6; D: TRBD1; size: NA; V: TRBV5-6; DNA: TGTGCCAGCAGCGGACGCAGGGGGATATCACCCCTCCACTTT; CDR3: CASSGRRGISPLHF
J: TRBJ1-4; D: NA; size: NA; V: TRBV5-1; DNA: TGCGCCAGCAGCTTGGGGACAGAGGAAAAACTGTTTTTT; CDR3: CASSLGTEEKLFF
J: TRBJ2-1; D: NA; size: once; V: TRBV9; DNA: TGTGCCAGCAGCGTAGCTGGCGGGACCGATGAGCAGTTCTTC; CDR3: CASSVAGGTDEQFF
J: TRBJ2-1; D: TRBD2; size: NA; V: TRBV2; DNA: TGTGCCAGCAGACTAGCGGGGGGGCCGATTGAGCAGTTCTTC; CDR3: CASRLAGGPIEQFF
J: TRBJ1-5; D: NA; size: NA; V: TRBV3-1/TRBV3-2; DNA: TGTGCCAGCAGCCGACAGTACGATCAGCCCCAGCATTTT; CDR3: CASSRQYDQPQHF
J: TRBJ2-5; D: TRBD1; size: NA; V: TRBV6-6; DNA: TGTGCCAGCAGATTTGGGACAGTACAAGAGACCCAGTACTTC; CDR3: CASRFGTVQETQYF
J: TRBJ1-2; D: NA; size: NA; V: TRBV5-4; DNA: TGTGCCAGCAGCTTGGACAGGGCTAACTATGGCTACACCTTC; CDR3: CASSLDRANYGYTF
J: TRBJ1-2; D: TRBD1; size: NA; V: TRBV6-4; DNA: TGTGCCAGCAGAGAGGACAGGCAATACTATGGCTACACCTTC; CDR3: CASREDRQYYGYTF
J: TRBJ2-3; D: NA; size: NA; V: TRBV9; DNA: TGTGCCAGCAGCGTAGAACAGACCAGCACAGATACGCAGTATTTT; CDR3: CASSVEQTSTDTQYF
J: TRBJ2-7; D: TRBD1; size: NA; V: TRBV4-1; DNA: TGCGCCAGCAGCCAAAGGGGGCCAGACTCCTACGAGCAGTACTTC; CDR3: CASSQRGPDSYEQYF
J: TRBJ1-2; D: NA; size: NA; V: TRBV6-5; DNA: TGTGCCAGCACCCTCGTGCAGGGAGGCCGCTACACCTTC; CDR3: CASTLVQGGRYTF
J: TRBJ1-1; D: NA; size: NA; V: TRBV5-4; DNA: TGTGCCAGCAGCTTGTGGGGGCTGAACACTGAAGCTTTCTTT; CDR3: CASSLWGLNTEAFF
J: TRBJ1-1; D: NA; size: NA; V: TRBV18; DNA: TGTGCCAGCTCACCTGTCGTACAGGTAGTTACTGAAGCTTTCTTT; CDR3: CASSPVVQVVTEAFF
J: TRBJ2-5; D: TRBD1; size: NA; V: TRBV5-1; DNA: TGCGCCACCTATAGGGGACAGAAAGAGACCCAGTACTTC; CDR3: CATYRGQKETQYF
J: TRBJ2-3; D: NA; size: NA; V: TRBV9; DNA: TGTGCCAGCAGCGTAGGGGGGCGGGTATCCACAGATACGCAGTATTTT; CDR3: CASSVGGRVSTDTQYF
J: TRBJ2-1; D: TRBD1; size: NA; V: TRBV13; DNA: TGTGCCAGCAGCTGGGGGACAGGTCTTCTTGGAGATGAGCAGTTCTTC; CDR3: CASSWGTGLLGDEQFF
J: TRBJ1-5; D: NA; size: NA; V: TRBV5-1; DNA: TGCGCCAGCAGCGTAGAGAATCCTCACAATCAGCCCCAGCATTTT; CDR3: CASSVENPHNQPQHF
J: TRBJ2-3; D: TRBD2; size: NA; V: TRBV7-8; DNA: TGTGCCAGCAGCTTAGACTTGCGGGGGACGCAGTATTTT; CDR3: CASSLDLRGTQYF
J: TRBJ1-3; D: NA; size: NA; V: TRBV4-1; DNA: TGCGCCAGCAGCCAAGACACAGGGTTTACTGGAAACACCATATATTTT; CDR3: CASSQDTGFTGNTIYF
J: TRBJ1-1; D: NA; size: NA; V: TRBV18; DNA: TGTGCCAGCTCACCTACAGCGGAGATGAACACTGAAGCTTTCTTT; CDR3: CASSPTAEMNTEAFF
J: TRBJ2-3; D: NA; size: NA; V: TRBV5-1; DNA: TGCGCCAGCAGTCACAGGGCTTTGGGGCGCGGAGCCACAGATACGCAGTATTTT; CDR3: CASSHRALGRGATDTQYF
J: TRBJ2-1; D: TRBD2; size: NA; V: TRBV27; DNA: TGTGCCAGCAGCCTAAGCGGGAACTCCTACAATGAGCAGTTCTTC; CDR3: CASSLSGNSYNEQFF
J: TRBJ1-3; D: TRBD1; size: NA; V: TRBV9; DNA: TGTGCCAGCAGCGCACAGGGGGCCTCTGGAAACACCATATATTTT; CDR3: CASSAQGASGNTIYF
J: TRBJ2-7; D: TRBD2; size: NA; V: TRBV28; DNA: TGTGCCAGCAGTTTCCCGACTAGCGGGAGCTACGAGCAGTACTTC; CDR3: CASSFPTSGSYEQYF
J: TRBJ1-4; D: NA; size: NA; V: TRBV6-2/TRBV6-3; DNA: TGTGCCAGCAGTACCCTTGACAGTTGGGAAAAACTGTTTTTT; CDR3: CASSTLDSWEKLFF
J: TRBJ2-4; D: TRBD2; size: NA; V: TRBV7-8; DNA: TGTGCCAGCAGCTTAGTAGGGCTAGCGGTCGGGAACATTCAGTACTTC; CDR3: CASSLVGLAVGNIQYF
J: TRBJ2-5; D: TRBD1; size: NA; V: TRBV4-1; DNA: TGCGCCAGCAGACCACTGACAGGGACCCAAGAGACCCAGTACTTC; CDR3: CASRPLTGTQETQYF
J: TRBJ1-4; D: NA; size: once; V: TRBV7-9; DNA: TGTGCCAGCAGCTTAGAACAGAGTCAGGAAAAACTGTTTTTT; CDR3: CASSLEQSQEKLFF
J: TRBJ1-1; D: TRBD1; size: NA; V: TRBV5-1; DNA: TGCGCCAGCAGCTCGACCCTCCGGGACAGGGCCACTGAAGCTTTCTTT; CDR3: CASSSTLRDRATEAFF
J: TRBJ1-2; D: NA; size: NA; V: TRBV20-1; DNA: TGCAGTGCCGTTGGCTACACCTTC; CDR3: CSAVGYTF
J: TRBJ1-3; D: TRBD1; size: NA; V: TRBV6-5; DNA: TGTGCCAGCACCGCCACAGGGGCTTCAGGAAACACCATATATTTT; CDR3: CASTATGASGNTIYF
J: TRBJ2-1; D: NA; size: NA; V: TRBV12-3/TRBV12-4; DNA: TGTGCCAGCGGCTTATATACCCAGTTCTTC; CDR3: CASGLYTQFF
J: TRBJ2-6; D: NA; size: NA; V: TRBV29-1; DNA: TGCAGCGTTCCAAGCGCACAGATAGCGTCTGGGGCCAACGTCCTGACTTTC; CDR3: CSVPSAQIASGANVLTF
J: TRBJ1-2; D: NA; size: NA; V: TRBV12-3/TRBV12-4; DNA: TGTGCCAGCAGTTTAGGGTTAGACTATGGCTACACCTTC; CDR3: CASSLGLDYGYTF
J: TRBJ2-6; D: NA; size: NA; V: TRBV7-9; DNA: TGTGCCAGCAGCTTACTCAGTGGCAGGGGCCGCTCTGGGGCCAACGTCCTGACTTTC; CDR3: CASSLLSGRGRSGANVLTF
J: TRBJ1-6; D: NA; size: NA; V: TRBV25-1; DNA: TGTGCCAGCAGTGACATCTACAGCTCCTATAATTCACCCCTCCACTTT; CDR3: CASSDIYSSYNSPLHF
J: TRBJ2-1; D: NA; size: NA; V: TRBV4-1; DNA: TGCGCCAGCAGCCAAGGTTCAGGTCCGAGCTCCTACAATGAGCAGTTCTTC; CDR3: CASSQGSGPSSYNEQFF
J: TRBJ1-1; D: NA; size: NA; V: TRBV7-9; DNA: TGTGCCAGCAGCTTACTAAGTAGGGGACATCTGACTGGAGCTTTCTTT; CDR3: CASSLLSRGHLTGAFF
J: TRBJ2-1; D: TRBD2; size: NA; V: TRBV4-3; DNA: TGCGCCAGCAGCCAAGGGCGGGGGGTCGATGAGCAGTTCTTC; CDR3: CASSQGRGVDEQFF
J: TRBJ1-1; D: NA; size: once; V: TRBV27; DNA: TGTGCCAGCAGTTTGACCAGGGGGAACACTGAAGCTTTCTTT; CDR3: CASSLTRGNTEAFF
J: TRBJ1-5; D: NA; size: NA; V: TRBV2; DNA: TGTGCCAGCAGGGACAGTCTTGATCAGCCCCAGCATTTT; CDR3: CASRDSLDQPQHF
J: TRBJ2-7; D: NA; size: NA; V: TRBV6-1; DNA: TGTGCCAGCAGTGAAGGTGGGGCAGTTGTCTACGAGCAGTACTTC; CDR3: CASSEGGAVVYEQYF
J: TRBJ2-1; D: TRBD2; size: NA; V: TRBV28; DNA: TGTGCCAGCAGTTTTACGGGACTAGTGGGCAATGAGCAGTTCTTC; CDR3: CASSFTGLVGNEQFF
J: TRBJ2-3; D: TRBD2; size: NA; V: TRBV2; DNA: TGTGCCAGCAGGGGGAGCGGGGGCCCCGATAGCACAGATACGCAGTATTTT; CDR3: CASRGSGGPDSTDTQYF
J: TRBJ2-6; D: TRBD1; size: NA; V: TRBV29-1; DNA: TGCAGCGTTACCGGGACAGGGGTCTCTGGGGCCAACGTCCTGACTTTC; CDR3: CSVTGTGVSGANVLTF
J: TRBJ1-4; D: TRBD1; size: NA; V: TRBV18; DNA: TGTGCCAGCTCGCGACCGGGACAGGGTTCTAATGAAAAACTGTTTTTT; CDR3: CASSRPGQGSNEKLFF
J: TRBJ1-5; D: TRBD1; size: NA; V: TRBV28; DNA: TGTGCCAGCAGTTTGGCGGACAGGGGGCTATCTGGCAATCAGCCCCAGCATTTT; CDR3: CASSLADRGLSGNQPQHF
J: TRBJ2-1; D: TRBD2; size: NA; V: TRBV7-8; DNA: TGTGCCAGCAGCCCCCTGATGGGACTAGCGGGAGGGGAGGGCTACAATGAGCAGTTCTTC; CDR3: CASSPLMGLAGGEGYNEQFF
J: TRBJ1-6; D: TRBD1; size: NA; V: TRBV19; DNA: TGTGCCAGTAGTAACCTAAGGGACAGGGAAAACTCACCCCTCCACTTT; CDR3: CASSNLRDRENSPLHF
J: TRBJ1-1; D: NA; size: few; V: TRBV7-2; DNA: TGTGCCAGCAGCTCCAGGGGTTGGACTGAAGCTTTCTTT; CDR3: CASSSRGWTEAFF